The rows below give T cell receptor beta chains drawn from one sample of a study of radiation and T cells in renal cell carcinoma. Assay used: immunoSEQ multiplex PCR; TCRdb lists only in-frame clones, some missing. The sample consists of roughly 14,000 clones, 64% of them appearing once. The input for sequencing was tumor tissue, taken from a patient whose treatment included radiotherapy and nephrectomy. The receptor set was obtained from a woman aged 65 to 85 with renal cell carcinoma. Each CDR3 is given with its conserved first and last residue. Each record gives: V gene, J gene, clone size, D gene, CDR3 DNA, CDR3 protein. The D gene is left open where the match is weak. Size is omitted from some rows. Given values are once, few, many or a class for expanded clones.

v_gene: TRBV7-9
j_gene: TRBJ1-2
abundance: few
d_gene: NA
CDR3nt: TGTGCCAGCAGCTTGACCGGGACGCGAGGCTACACCTTC
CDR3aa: CASSLTGTRGYTF

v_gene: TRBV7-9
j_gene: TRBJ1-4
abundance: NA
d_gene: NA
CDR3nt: TGTGCCAGCAGCTCAGTTAGAGGAGTTGGTGAAAAACTGTTTTTT
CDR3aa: CASSSVRGVGEKLFF

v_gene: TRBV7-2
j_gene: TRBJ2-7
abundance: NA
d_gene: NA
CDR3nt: TGTGCCAGCAGCTTAGAGGGGACCCCCTACGAGCAGTACTTC
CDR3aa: CASSLEGTPYEQYF

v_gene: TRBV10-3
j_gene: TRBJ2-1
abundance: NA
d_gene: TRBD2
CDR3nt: TGTGCCATCAGTGATGTAGCGGGCAGCTCCTACAATGAGCAGTTCTTC
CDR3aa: CAISDVAGSSYNEQFF

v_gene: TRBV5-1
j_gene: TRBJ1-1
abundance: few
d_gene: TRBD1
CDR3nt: TGCGCCAGCAGCCCGGGACAGCAGAACACTGAAGCTTTCTTT
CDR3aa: CASSPGQQNTEAFF

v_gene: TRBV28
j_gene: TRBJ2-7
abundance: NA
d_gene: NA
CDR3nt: TGTGCCAGCAACGGAGGAGAGAGCTCCTACGAGCAGTACTTC
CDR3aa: CASNGGESSYEQYF

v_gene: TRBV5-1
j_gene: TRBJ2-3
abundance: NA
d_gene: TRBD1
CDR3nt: TGCGCCAGCAGCTTGGGGGACAGGGGGCCCGCAGATACGCAGTATTTT
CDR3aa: CASSLGDRGPADTQYF

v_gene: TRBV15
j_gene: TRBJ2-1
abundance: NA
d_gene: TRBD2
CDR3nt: TGTGCCACCAGCAGGGGGACTACCTCCTACAATGAGCAGTTCTTC
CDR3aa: CATSRGTTSYNEQFF

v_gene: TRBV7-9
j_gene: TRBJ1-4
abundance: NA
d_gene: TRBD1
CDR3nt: TGTGCCAGCAGTTCCGGGACAGGGGATGAAAAACTGTTTTTT
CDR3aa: CASSSGTGDEKLFF

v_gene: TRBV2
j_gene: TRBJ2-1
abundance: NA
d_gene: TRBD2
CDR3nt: TGTGCCAGCAGTAAGGCGGGAGGATCCTACAATGAGCAGTTCTTC
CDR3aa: CASSKAGGSYNEQFF

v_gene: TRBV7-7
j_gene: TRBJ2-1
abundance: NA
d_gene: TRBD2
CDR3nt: TGTGCCAGCAGCCCAGGACTAGCGGGAGGGGTGCGGGAGCAGTTCTTC
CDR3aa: CASSPGLAGGVREQFF

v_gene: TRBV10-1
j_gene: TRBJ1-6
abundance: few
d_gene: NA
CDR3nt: TGCGCCAGCAGTGAGGAGGGGATCAATTCACCCCTCCACTTT
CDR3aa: CASSEEGINSPLHF

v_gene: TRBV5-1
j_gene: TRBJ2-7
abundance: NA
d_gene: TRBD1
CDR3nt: TGCGCCAGCAGCTTGGAACAGGGGGCCTACGAGCAGTACTTC
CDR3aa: CASSLEQGAYEQYF

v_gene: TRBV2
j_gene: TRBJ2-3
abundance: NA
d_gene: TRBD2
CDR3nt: TGTGCCAGCAGTGATTGGGGACTAGCGGGAGTAAATACGCAGTATTTT
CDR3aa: CASSDWGLAGVNTQYF

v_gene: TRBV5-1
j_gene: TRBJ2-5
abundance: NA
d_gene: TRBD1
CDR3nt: TGCGCCAGCAGCTTGGTCCCCGGGACAGGGATTGCAGAGACCCAGTACTTC
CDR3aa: CASSLVPGTGIAETQYF

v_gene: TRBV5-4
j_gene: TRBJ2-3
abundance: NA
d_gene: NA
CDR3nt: TGTGCCAGCAGCTTGGCCAGGGAGTATAGCACAGATACGCAGTATTTT
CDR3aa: CASSLAREYSTDTQYF

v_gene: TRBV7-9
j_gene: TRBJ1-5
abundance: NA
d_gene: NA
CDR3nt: TGTGCCAGCAGCCGTAGCAATCAGCCCCAGCATTTT
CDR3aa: CASSRSNQPQHF

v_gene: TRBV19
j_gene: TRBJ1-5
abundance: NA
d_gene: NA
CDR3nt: TGTGCCAGCAATGACCGTTATCAGCCCCAGCATTTT
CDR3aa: CASNDRYQPQHF

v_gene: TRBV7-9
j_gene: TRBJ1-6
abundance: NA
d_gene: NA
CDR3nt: TGTGCCAGCAGCATCATCCCGGGGAGGTCTGCAGGGTCACCCCTCCACTTT
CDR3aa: CASSIIPGRSAGSPLHF

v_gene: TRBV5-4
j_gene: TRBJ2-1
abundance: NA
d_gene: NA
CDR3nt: TGTGCCAGCAGTACTAGCCACAATGAGCAGTTCTTC
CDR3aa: CASSTSHNEQFF

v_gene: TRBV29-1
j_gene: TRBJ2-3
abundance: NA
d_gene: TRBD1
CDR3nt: TGCAGCGTTGAAGGTGGGGACAGGGGTTCAGATACGCAGTATTTT
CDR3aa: CSVEGGDRGSDTQYF

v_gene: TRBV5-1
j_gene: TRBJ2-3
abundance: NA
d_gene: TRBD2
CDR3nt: TGCGCCAGTATCGCGGGGGGGCCAGGGGCAGATACGCAGTATTTT
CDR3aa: CASIAGGPGADTQYF

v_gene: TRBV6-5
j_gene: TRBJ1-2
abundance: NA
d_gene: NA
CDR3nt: TGTGCCAGCAGCCGCGGTATAGGGCTCGACTATGGCTACACCTTC
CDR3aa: CASSRGIGLDYGYTF

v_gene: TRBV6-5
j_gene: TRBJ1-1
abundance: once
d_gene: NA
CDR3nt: TGTGCCAGCAGAGACGCGTGGCCTGAAGCTTTCTTT
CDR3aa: CASRDAWPEAFF

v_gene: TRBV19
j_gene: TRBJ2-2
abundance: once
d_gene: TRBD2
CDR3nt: TGTGCCAGTAGTATAGATCGACAAGCGGGAGATACCGGGGAGCTGTTTTTT
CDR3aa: CASSIDRQAGDTGELFF

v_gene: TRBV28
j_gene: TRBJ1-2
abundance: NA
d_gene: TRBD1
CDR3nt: TGTGCCAGCAGTCCGGACAGGCTCGTGGGCTACACCTTC
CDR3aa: CASSPDRLVGYTF

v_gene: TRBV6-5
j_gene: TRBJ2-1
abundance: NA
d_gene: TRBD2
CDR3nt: TGTGCCAGCAGTTACCGGCGGGGGGGTTTTTATGAGCAGTTCTTC
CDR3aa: CASSYRRGGFYEQFF

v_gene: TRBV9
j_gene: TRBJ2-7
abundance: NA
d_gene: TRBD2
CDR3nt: TGTGCCAGCAGCGTAGGAGAGGGCGGGAGCTCCTACGAGCAGTACTTC
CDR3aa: CASSVGEGGSSYEQYF

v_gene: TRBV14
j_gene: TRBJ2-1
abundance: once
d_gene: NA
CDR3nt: TGTGCCAGCAGCTCACCCGGGGATGGGGCCTACAATGAGCAGTTCTTC
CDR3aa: CASSSPGDGAYNEQFF

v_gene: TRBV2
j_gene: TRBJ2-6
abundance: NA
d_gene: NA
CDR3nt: TGTGCCAGCCAGCCGTCCCCTGGGGCCAACGTCCTGACTTTC
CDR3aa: CASQPSPGANVLTF

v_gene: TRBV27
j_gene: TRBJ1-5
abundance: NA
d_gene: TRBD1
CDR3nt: TGTGCCAGCAGTTTATTATCGAGACAGGGGAGCAATCAGCCCCAGCATTTT
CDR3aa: CASSLLSRQGSNQPQHF

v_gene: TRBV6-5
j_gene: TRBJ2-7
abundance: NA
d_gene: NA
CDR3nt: TGTGCCAGCAATGGGGGGAACAACGAGCAGTACTTC
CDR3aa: CASNGGNNEQYF

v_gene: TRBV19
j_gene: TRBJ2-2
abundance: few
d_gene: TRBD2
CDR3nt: TGTGCCAGTAGTTCTGGGTACGGACTAGCGGGGAGCACCGGGGAGCTGTTTTTT
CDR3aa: CASSSGYGLAGSTGELFF

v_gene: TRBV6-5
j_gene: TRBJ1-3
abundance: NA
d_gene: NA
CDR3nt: TGTGCCAGCCGAAAATTCGGCCCTGGAAACACCATATATTTT
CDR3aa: CASRKFGPGNTIYF

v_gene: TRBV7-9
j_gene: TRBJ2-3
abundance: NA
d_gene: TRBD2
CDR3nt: TGTGCCAGCAGCTATGGACTAGCGGGTGTTGTAGATACGCAGTATTTT
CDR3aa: CASSYGLAGVVDTQYF

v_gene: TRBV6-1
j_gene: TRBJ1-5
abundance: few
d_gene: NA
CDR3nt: TGTGCCAGCCACGGCGGAGGGGCGAGCGATCAGCCCCAGCATTTT
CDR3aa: CASHGGGASDQPQHF

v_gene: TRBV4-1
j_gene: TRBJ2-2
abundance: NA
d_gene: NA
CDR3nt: TGCGCCAGCAGCGAGCGGGCAGGAAACACCGGGGAGCTGTTTTTT
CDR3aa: CASSERAGNTGELFF

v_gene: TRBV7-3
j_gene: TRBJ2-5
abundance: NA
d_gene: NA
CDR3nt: TGTGCCAGCAGCAAAGGCGGGACCCAGTACTTC
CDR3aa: CASSKGGTQYF

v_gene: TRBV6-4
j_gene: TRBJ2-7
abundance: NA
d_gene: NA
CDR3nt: TGTGCCAGCAGTGACTTGCGCGAACAGACAGAGTTTTCCTACGAGCAGTACTTC
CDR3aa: CASSDLREQTEFSYEQYF

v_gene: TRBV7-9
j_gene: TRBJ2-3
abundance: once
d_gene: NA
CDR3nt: TGTGCCAGCAGTCCGTCGGGCACAGATACGCAGTATTTT
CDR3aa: CASSPSGTDTQYF

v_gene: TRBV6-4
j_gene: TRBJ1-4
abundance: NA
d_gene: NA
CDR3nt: TGTGCCAGCAGGGCGGGGGCGCACAGCAATGAAAAACTGTTTTTT
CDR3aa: CASRAGAHSNEKLFF

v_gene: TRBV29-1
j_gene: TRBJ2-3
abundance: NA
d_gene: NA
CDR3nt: TGCAGCGTTGATGATTCCGCAGATACGCAGTATTTT
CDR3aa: CSVDDSADTQYF

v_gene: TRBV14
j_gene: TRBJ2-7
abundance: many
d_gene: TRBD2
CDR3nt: TGTGCCTCGCGGACTAGCGGATCCTACGAGCAGTACTTC
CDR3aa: CASRTSGSYEQYF

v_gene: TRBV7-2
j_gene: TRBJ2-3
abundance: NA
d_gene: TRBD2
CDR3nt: TGTGCCAGCAGCGCTACTAGCGGGTACACAGATACGCAGTATTTT
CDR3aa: CASSATSGYTDTQYF

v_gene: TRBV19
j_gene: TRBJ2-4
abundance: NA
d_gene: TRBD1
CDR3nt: TGTGCCAGTAGTGCAAAGACAGGGTTAGGGCCGGGCATTCAGTACTTC
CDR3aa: CASSAKTGLGPGIQYF